This T cell receptor (beta chain) was identified during a study of shared clonotypes between healthy human individuals. Study-wide results and limits: Researchers found naive subsets generally carried larger estimated richness than memory subsets.

Concerning this clone itself: What it recognizes is unknown.

Generated by immunoSEQ multiplex PCR, the TCRdb table keeps only in-frame clones and is missing some. Of hundreds of thousands of clones listed, 90% to 97% are singletons. V was pared by 5 bases and J by 6 bases, with 11 bases of the junction left unmatched. CDR3 size: 15 residues. Germline V gene sequence: CDR1 MNHEY, CDR2 SMNVEV (reference sequence). Cells designated naive CD8 were CD45RO-negative and were positively selected for CCR7, with terminally differentiated effector memory CD45RA+ cells excluded. The V and J genes are TRBV27 and TRBJ2-7; the match to TRBD1 covers 9 bases. Sequencing was performed on naive CD8+ T cells sorted from blood. This TCR derives from a woman in her thirties in good health. The chain's CDR3 is CASSPTSGTGFEQYF. DNA for the CDR3: TGTGCCAGCAGTCCAACCTCCGGGACAGGGTTCGAGCAGTACTTC.